The text below deals with one T cell receptor (beta chain). The antigen is undetermined. PCR was performed a second time for about 6 to 12 cycles using a sample-barcoded 5' primer and a J-beta primer mix. MiXCR, run by TCRdb on the 5' RACE reads, gives a single entry per CDR3 protein. The sample shows roughly 1.4 million distinct CDR3 sequences, 59% of them seen only once. This sample was taken from a study of blood T cells in healthy people across ages. The CDR3 length is 13 residues. Germline values: CDR1 MNHEY, CDR2 SVGAGI. V shed 6 bases and J shed 10 bases, with 17 bases lying between them. Every sample gave at least 5 micrograms of total RNA when it was extracted. Broader study findings: Per million T cells, the diversity of TCR beta decreased roughly linearly as age advanced.

The genes are TRBV6-5 and TRBJ2-3; the D gene is possibly TRBD1 (5 bases). The sequence derives from a young man in good health. Sequenced material: blood. The CDR3 here is CASSPIFREAQYF. The CDR3 DNA reads as TGTGCCAGCAGCCCTATTTTCAGGGAAGCGCAGTATTTT.